This TCR beta chain was sequenced during a study of T-cell reconstitution after alpha-beta-depleted transplantation in children. In this sample, this clonotype turned up many times. The CDR3 has 11 amino acids. V was cut by 8 bases and J by 6 bases, with 10 bases left in between. The TCRbeta library incorporated unique molecular identifiers. TCRdb ran MiXCR on the PCR reads and lists one entry per CDR3 protein. Found here are more than 150,000 distinct CDR3 sequences, around 7% of them singletons; the top ten hold over 2.5%. The chain links TRBV12-3 or TRBV12-4 to TRBJ1-2; D gene uncertain. Sequencing was performed on PBMCs from the stem cell graft donor, taken from the stem cell graft. This receptor was identified in a human donor who donated a stem cell graft to a child with Wiskott-Aldrich syndrome. The CDR3 is CASGYLNGYTF. The CDR3 DNA follows: TGTGCCAGCGGATACTTGAATGGCTACACCTTC.